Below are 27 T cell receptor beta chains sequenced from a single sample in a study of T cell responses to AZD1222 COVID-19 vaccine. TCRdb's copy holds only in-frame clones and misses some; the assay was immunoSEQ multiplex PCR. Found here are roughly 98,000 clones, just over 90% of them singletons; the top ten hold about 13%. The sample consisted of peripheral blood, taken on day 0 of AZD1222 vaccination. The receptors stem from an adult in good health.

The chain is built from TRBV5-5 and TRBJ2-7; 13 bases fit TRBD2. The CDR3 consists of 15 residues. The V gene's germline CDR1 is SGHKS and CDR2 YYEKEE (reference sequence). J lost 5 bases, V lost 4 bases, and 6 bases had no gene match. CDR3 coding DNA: TGTGCCAGCAGCCCCGGACTAGCGGGAGTCAACGAGCAGTACTTC. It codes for CASSPGLAGVNEQYF.

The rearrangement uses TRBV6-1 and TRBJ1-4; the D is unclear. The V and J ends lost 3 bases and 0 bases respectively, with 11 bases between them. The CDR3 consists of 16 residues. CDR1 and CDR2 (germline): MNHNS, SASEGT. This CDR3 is CASSDLRKTTNEKLFF. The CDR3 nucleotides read TGTGCCAGCAGTGATCTGAGGAAGACAACTAATGAAAAACTGTTTTTT.

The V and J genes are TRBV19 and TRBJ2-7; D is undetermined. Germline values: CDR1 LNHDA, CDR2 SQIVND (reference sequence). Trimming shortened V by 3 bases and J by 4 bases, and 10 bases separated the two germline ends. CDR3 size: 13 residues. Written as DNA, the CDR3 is TGTGCCAGTAGTATGATGGGCGCGTACGAGCAGTACTTC. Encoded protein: CASSMMGAYEQYF. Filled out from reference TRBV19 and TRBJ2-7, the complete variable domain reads DGGITQSPKYLFRKEGQNVTLSCEQNLNHDAMYWYRQDPGQGLRLIYYSQIVNDFQKGDIAEGYSVSREKKESFPLTVTSAQKNPTAFYLCASSMMGAYEQYFGPGTRLTVT.

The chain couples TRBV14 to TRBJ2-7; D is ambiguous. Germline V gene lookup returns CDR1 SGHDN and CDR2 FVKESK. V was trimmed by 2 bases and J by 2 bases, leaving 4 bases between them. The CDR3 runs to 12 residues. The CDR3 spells CASSQTTYEQYF. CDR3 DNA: TGTGCCAGCAGCCAAACTACCTACGAGCAGTACTTC. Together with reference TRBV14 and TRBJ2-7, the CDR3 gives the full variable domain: EAGVTQFPSHSVIEKGQTVTLRCDPISGHDNLYWYRRVMGKEIKFLLHFVKESKQDESGMPNNRFLAERTGGTYSTLKVQPAELEDSGVYFCASSQTTYEQYFGPGTRLTVT.

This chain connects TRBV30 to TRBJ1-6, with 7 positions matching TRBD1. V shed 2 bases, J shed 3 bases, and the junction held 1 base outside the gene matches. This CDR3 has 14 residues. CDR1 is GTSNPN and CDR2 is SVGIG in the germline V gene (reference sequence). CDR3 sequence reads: CAWSYRGYNSPLHF. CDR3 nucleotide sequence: TGTGCCTGGAGTTACAGGGGCTATAATTCACCCCTCCACTTT.

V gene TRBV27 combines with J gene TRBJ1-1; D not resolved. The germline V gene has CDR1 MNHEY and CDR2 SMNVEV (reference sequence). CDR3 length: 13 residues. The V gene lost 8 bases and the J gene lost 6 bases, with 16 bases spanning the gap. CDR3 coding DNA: TGTGCCAGCGCACCTCAGGTTCCCCCTGAAGCTTTCTTT. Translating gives CASAPQVPPEAFF.

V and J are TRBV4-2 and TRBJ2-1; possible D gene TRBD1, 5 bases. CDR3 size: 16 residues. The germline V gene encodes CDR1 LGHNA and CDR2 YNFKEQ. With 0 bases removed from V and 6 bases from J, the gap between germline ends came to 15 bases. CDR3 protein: CASSQDRAGPFNEQFF. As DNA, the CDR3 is TGTGCCAGCAGCCAAGATCGGGCAGGGCCCTTCAATGAGCAGTTCTTC.

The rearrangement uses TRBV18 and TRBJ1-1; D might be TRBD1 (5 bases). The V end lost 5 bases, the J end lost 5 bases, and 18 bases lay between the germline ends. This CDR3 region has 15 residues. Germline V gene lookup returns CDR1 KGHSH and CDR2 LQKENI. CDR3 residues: CASSIGPRDGTEAFF. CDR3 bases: TGTGCCAGCTCAATCGGACCCAGGGATGGGACTGAAGCTTTCTTT.

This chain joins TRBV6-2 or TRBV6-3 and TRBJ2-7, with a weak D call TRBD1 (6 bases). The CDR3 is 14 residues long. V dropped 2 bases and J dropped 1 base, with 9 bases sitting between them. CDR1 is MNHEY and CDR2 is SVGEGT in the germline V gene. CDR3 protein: CASSYLQGSYEQYF. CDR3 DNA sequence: TGTGCCAGCAGTTACCTACAGGGTTCCTACGAGCAGTACTTC.

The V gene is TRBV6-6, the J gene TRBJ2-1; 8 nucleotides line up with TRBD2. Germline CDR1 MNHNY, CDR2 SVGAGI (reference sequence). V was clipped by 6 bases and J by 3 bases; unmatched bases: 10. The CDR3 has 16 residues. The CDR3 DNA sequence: TGTGCCAGCAGCGGTCCCGGGACTAGGGGCTACAATGAGCAGTTCTTC. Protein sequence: CASSGPGTRGYNEQFF.

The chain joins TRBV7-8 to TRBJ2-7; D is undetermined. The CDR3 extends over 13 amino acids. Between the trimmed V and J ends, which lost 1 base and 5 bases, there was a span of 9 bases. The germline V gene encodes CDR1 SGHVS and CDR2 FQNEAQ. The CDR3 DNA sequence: TGTGCCAGCAGCTTAGGAATGTTCGACGAGCAGTACTTC. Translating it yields CASSLGMFDEQYF. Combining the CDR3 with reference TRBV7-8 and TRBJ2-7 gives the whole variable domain GAGVSQSPRYKVAKRGQDVALRCDPISGHVSLFWYQQALGQGPEFLTYFQNEAQLDKSGLPSDRFFAERPEGSVSTLKIQRTQQEDSAVYLCASSLGMFDEQYFGPGTRLTVT.

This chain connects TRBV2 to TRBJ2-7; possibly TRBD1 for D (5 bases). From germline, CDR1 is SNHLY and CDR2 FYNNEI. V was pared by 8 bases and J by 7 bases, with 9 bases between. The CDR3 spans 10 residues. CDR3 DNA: TGTGCCAGCGGCGACAGTGAGCAGTACTTC. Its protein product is CASGDSEQYF.

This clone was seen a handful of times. The CDR3 nucleotides are TGCGCCAGCAGCCAAGATCAAGAACGCACTGAAGCTTTCTTT. It yields the protein CASSQDQERTEAFF. This sequence joins TRBV4-3 and TRBJ1-1, with unresolved D. CDR3 length equals 14 residues. V dropped 0 bases and J dropped 4 bases, with 9 bases sitting between them. Germline V gene sequence: CDR1 LGHNA, CDR2 YSLEER.

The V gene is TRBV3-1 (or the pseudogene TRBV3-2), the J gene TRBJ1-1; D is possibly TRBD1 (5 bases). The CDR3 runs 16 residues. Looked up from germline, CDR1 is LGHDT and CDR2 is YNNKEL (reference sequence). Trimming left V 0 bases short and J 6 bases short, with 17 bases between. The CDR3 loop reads CASSQDPQTVGPEAFF. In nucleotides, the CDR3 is TGTGCCAGCAGCCAAGATCCCCAGACAGTGGGCCCTGAAGCTTTCTTT.

CDR3 DNA: TGTGCCAGTACTTGGACAGGAGGGAACTATGGCTACACCTTC. It specifies CASTWTGGNYGYTF. The chain employs TRBV19 and TRBJ1-2, with 7 bases identical to TRBD1. V trimming: 7 bases; J trimming: 2 bases; junction bases outside the gene matches: 7. CDR1 and CDR2 (germline): LNHDA, SQIVND (reference sequence). CDR3 length equals 14 residues.

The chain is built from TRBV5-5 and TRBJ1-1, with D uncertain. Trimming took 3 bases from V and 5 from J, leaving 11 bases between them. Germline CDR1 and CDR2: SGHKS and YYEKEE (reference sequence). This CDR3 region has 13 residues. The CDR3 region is CASSSHTLTEAFF. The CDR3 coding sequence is TGTGCCAGCAGCTCACACACGTTGACTGAAGCTTTCTTT.

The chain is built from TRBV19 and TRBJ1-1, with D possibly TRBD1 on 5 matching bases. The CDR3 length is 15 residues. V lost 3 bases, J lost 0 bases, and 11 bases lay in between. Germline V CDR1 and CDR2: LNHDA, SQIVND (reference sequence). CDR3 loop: CASSIRAGLNTEAFF. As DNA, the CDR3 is TGTGCCAGTAGTATTCGGGCAGGGTTGAACACTGAAGCTTTCTTT. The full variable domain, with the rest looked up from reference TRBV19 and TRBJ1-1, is DGGITQSPKYLFRKEGQNVTLSCEQNLNHDAMYWYRQDPGQGLRLIYYSQIVNDFQKGDIAEGYSVSREKKESFPLTVTSAQKNPTAFYLCASSIRAGLNTEAFFGQGTRLTVV.

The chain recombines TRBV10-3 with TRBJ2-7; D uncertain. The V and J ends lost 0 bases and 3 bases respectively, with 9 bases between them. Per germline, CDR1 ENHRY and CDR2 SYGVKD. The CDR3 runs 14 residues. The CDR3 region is CAISESSSIYEQYF. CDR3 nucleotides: TGTGCCATCAGTGAGTCATCGAGTATCTACGAGCAGTACTTC.

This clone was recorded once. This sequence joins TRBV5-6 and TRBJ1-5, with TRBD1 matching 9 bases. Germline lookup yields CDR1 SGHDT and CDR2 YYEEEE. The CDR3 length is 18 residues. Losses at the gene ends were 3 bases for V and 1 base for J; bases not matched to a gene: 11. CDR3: CASSSWDRVRGSNQPQHF. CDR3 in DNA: TGTGCCAGCAGCTCCTGGGACAGGGTTAGGGGGAGCAATCAGCCCCAGCATTTT.

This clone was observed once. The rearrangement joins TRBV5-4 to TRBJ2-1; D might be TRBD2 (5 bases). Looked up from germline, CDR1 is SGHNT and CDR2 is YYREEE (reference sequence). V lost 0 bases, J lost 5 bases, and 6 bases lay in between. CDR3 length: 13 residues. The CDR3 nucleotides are TGTGCCAGCAGCTTGGTGGGAGACAATGAGCAGTTCTTC. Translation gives CASSLVGDNEQFF.

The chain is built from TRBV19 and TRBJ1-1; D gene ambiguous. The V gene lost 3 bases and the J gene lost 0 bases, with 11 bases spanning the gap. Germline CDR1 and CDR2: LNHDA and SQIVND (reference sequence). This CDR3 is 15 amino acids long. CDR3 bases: TGTGCCAGTAGTATCTCGGTGGCGATGAACACTGAAGCTTTCTTT. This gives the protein CASSISVAMNTEAFF.

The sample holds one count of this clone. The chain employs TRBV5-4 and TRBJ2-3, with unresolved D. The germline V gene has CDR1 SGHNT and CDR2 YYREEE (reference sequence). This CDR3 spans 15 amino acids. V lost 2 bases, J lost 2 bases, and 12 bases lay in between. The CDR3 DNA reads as TGTGCCAGCAGCTTTCGACTGGAATACACAGATACGCAGTATTTT. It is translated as CASSFRLEYTDTQYF. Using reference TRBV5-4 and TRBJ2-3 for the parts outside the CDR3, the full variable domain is ETGVTQSPTHLIKTRGQQVTLRCSSQSGHNTVSWYQQALGQGPQFIFQYYREEENGRGNFPPRFSGLQFPNYSSELNVNALELDDSALYLCASSFRLEYTDTQYFGPGTRLTVL.

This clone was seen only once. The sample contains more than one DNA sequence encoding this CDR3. CDR3 region: CASSVGVDQPQHF. CDR3 in DNA: TGTGCCAGCAGCGTAGGTGTCGATCAGCCCCAGCATTTT. The chain uses TRBV9 and TRBJ1-5; D gene ambiguous. Germline loops: CDR1 SGDLS, CDR2 YYNGEE. The CDR3 totals 13 residues. Trimming pared 0 bases from V and 5 bases from J, leaving 6 bases between.

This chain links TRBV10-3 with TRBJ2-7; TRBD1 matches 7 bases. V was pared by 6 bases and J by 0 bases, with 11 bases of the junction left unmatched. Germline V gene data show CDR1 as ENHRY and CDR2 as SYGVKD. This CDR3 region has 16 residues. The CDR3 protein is CAISKTGQPTSYEQYF. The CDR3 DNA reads TGTGCCATCAGCAAAACGGGACAGCCTACCTCCTACGAGCAGTACTTC.

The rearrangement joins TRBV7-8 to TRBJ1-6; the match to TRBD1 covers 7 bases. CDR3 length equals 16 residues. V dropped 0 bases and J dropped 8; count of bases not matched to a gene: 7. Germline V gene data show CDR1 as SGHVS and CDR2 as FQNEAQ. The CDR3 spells CASSLADRATDSPLHF. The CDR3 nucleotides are TGTGCCAGCAGCTTAGCCGACAGGGCCACTGATTCACCCCTCCACTTT.

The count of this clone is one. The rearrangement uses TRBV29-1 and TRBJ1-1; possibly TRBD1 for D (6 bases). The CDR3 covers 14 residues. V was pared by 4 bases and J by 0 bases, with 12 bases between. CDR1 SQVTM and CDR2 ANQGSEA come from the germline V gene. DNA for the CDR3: TGCAGCGTTGTCACGGGGGCATTGAACACTGAAGCTTTCTTT. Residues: CSVVTGALNTEAFF.

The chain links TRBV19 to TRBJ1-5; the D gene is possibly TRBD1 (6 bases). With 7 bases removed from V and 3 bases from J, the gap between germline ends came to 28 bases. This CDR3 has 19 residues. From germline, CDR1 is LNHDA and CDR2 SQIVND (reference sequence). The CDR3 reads CASTTTLVGGQPFNQPQHF. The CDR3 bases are TGTGCCAGTACTACAACATTGGTAGGTGGACAGCCGTTCAATCAGCCCCAGCATTTT.